This T cell receptor beta chain was captured in a study of CD8 T cells in Susac syndrome. Germline V gene lookup returns CDR1 LGHNA and CDR2 YNFKEQ. This CDR3 spans 17 amino acids. The trim removed 1 base at V and 2 bases at J, leaving 10 bases unmatched. RNA, at roughly 0.45 to 1 ug, was reverse transcribed with random hexamers. TCRdb independently ran MiXCR on the immunoSEQ multiplex PCR reads; one entry per CDR3 protein. The sample lists about 66,000 distinct CDR3 sequences, about 94% occurring once. FACS enriched CD8+ TEMRA cells, while bulk CD8+ and CD4+ were negatively isolated. The TCR was taken from a human donor with multiple sclerosis. The rearrangement links TRBV4-2 to TRBJ2-7; 8 bases match TRBD2. Sequenced: CD8+ T cells from PBMCs. Here the CDR3 reads CASSQGVPAGVTYEQYF. CDR3 nucleotide sequence: TGTGCCAGCAGCCAAGGCGTTCCAGCGGGAGTAACCTACGAGCAGTACTTC.